The 6 T cell receptor beta chains given below trace back to one sample, sequenced in a study of vaccination and CD4 T cells after COVID-19. No cognate antigen is known for these TCRs. Sequenced with the Oncomine TCR Beta short-read assay was DNA taken from cultured CD4+ T cells. TCRdb called the PCR reads again in MiXCR, with one record for every CDR3 protein. The sample holds thousands of distinct CDR3 sequences, 45% to 55% seen once. The sample's treatment: approximately nine-day PBMC culture with coronavirus spike peptide pools or control peptides (ViraFEST assay). Investigators obtained the unexposed donor's CD4+ T cells before the COVID-19 pandemic (2011-2018). Material: CD4+ T cells from blood, cultured in vitro. The source is a human donor in good health.

The gene calls are TRBV12-3 or TRBV12-4 and TRBJ1-1, with D perhaps TRBD1 (6 bases). Trimming shortened V by 10 bases and J by 4 bases, and 13 bases separated the two germline ends. The CDR3 covers 12 residues. The CDR3 protein is CATKRGFTEAFF. In DNA, the CDR3 is TGTGCCACCAAAAGGGGGTTCACTGAAGCTTTCTTT.

The chain links TRBV27 to TRBJ2-7; tentative D call: TRBD2 (5 bases). This CDR3 has 13 residues. In germline, CDR1 is MNHEY, CDR2 SMNVEV (reference sequence). The V gene lost 5 bases and the J gene lost 0 bases, with 8 bases spanning the gap. The CDR3 is CASSPEGSYEQYF. The CDR3 coding sequence is TGTGCCAGCAGTCCCGAGGGCTCCTACGAGCAGTACTTC.

The chain couples TRBV7-2 to TRBJ2-5; 9 nucleotides align to TRBD1. Germline V gene lookup returns CDR1 SGHTA and CDR2 FQGNSA. The trim removed 7 bases at V and 4 bases at J, leaving 7 bases unmatched. The length of the CDR3 is 14 residues. CDR3 protein: CASNRDRVGETQYF. Here the CDR3 DNA reads TGTGCCAGCAACCGGGACAGGGTAGGAGAGACCCAGTACTTC.

The chain carries TRBV28 and TRBJ1-6; 9 nucleotides match TRBD1. V lost 5 bases, J lost 6 bases, and 5 bases stayed unmatched. The CDR3 totals 15 residues. Germline V gives CDR1 MDHEN, CDR2 SYDVKM. CDR3 bases: TGTGCCAGCAGTGGTTCGACAGGGGGTAATTCACCCCTCCACTTT. This translates into CASSGSTGGNSPLHF.

This clonotype has just a few counts. This chain links TRBV7-2 with TRBJ1-2, with D perhaps TRBD1 (5 bases). The CDR3 loop spans 15 amino acids. The germline V and J ends were trimmed by 0 bases and 5 bases, with 13 bases remaining between them. Germline CDR1 reads SGHTA; CDR2 reads FQGNSA. The CDR3 DNA reads TGTGCCAGCAGCTTAGCGCTTCAGGGTCGGTATGGCTACACCTTC. It specifies CASSLALQGRYGYTF.

The chain recombines TRBV12-3 or TRBV12-4 with TRBJ1-5; D gene uncertain. Trimming removed 3 bases from V and 4 bases from J, with 10 bases in between. This CDR3 region has 14 residues. CDR3 in DNA: TGTGCCAGCAGTTTGGTAAGCGCTAATCAGCCCCAGCATTTT. It specifies CASSLVSANQPQHF.